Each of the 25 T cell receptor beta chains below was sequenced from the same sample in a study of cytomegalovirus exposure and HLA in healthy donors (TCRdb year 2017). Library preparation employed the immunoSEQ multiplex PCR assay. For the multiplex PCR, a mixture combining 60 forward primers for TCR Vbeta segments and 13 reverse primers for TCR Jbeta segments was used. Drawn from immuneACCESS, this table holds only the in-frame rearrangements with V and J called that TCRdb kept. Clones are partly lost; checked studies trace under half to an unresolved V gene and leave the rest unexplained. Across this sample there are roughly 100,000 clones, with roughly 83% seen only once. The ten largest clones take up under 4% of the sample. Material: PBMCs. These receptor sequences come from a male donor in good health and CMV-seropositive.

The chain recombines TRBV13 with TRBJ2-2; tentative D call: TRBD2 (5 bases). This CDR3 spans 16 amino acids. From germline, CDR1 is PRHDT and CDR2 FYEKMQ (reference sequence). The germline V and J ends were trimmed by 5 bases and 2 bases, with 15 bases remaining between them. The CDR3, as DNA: TGTGCCAGCAGCCCAAGAGACGGGGTAAACACCGGGGAGCTGTTTTTT. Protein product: CASSPRDGVNTGELFF.

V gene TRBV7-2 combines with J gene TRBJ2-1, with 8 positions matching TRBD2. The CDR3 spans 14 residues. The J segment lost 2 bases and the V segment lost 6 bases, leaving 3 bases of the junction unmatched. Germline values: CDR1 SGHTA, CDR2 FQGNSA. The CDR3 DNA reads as TGTGCCAGCAGTCCGGGACTAGCCTACAATGAGCAGTTCTTC. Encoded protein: CASSPGLAYNEQFF. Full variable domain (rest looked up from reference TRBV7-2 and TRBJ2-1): GAGVSQSPSNKVTEKGKDVELRCDPISGHTALYWYRQSLGQGLEFLIYFQGNSAPDKSGLPSDRFSAERTGGSVSTLTIQRTQQEDSAVYLCASSPGLAYNEQFFGPGTRLTVL.

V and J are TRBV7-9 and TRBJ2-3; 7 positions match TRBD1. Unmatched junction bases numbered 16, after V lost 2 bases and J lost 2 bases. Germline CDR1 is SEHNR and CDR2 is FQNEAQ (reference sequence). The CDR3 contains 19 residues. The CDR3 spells CASSLKLRRTGEDTDTQYF. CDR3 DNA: TGTGCCAGCAGCTTAAAGTTACGAAGGACAGGAGAAGACACAGATACGCAGTATTTT.

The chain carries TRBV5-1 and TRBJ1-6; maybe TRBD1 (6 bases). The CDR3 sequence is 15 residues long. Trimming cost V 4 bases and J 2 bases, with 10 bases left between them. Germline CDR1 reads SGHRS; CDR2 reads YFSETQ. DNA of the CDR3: TGCGCCAGCAGCCTTGGACAGCCCTATAATTCACCCCTCCACTTT. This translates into CASSLGQPYNSPLHF.

CDR3 nucleotide sequence: TGTGCCACCAGCCGTGGCAGGAACACTGAAGCTTTCTTT. Translated, it gives CATSRGRNTEAFF. V usage is TRBV15 and J usage is TRBJ1-1, with no clear D. The CDR3 extends over 13 amino acids. From germline, CDR1 is LNHNV and CDR2 YYDKDF (reference sequence). The V end lost 5 bases, the J end lost 1 base, and 8 bases lay between the germline ends.

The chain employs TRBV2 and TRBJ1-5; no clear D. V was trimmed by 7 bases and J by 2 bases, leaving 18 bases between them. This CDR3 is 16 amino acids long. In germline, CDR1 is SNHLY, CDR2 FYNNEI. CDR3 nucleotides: TGTGCCAGCAAGGAACAACCGAGCGGAGGCAATCAGCCCCAGCATTTT. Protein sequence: CASKEQPSGGNQPQHF.

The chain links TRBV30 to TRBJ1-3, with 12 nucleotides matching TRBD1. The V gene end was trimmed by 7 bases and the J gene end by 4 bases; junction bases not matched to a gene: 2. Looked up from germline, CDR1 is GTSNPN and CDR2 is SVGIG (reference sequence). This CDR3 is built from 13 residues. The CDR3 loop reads CASGTGGGNTIYF. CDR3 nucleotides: TGTGCCTCTGGGACAGGGGGCGGAAACACCATATATTTT. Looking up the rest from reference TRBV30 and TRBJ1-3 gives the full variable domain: SQTIHQWPATLVQPVGSPLSLECTVEGTSNPNLYWYRQAAGRGLQLLFYSVGIGQISSEVPQNLSASRPQDRQFILSSKKLLLSDSGFYLCASGTGGGNTIYFGEGSWLTVV.

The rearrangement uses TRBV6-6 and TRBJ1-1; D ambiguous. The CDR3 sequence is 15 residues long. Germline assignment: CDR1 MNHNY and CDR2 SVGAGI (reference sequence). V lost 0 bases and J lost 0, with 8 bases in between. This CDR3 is CASSYSKQMNTEAFF. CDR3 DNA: TGTGCCAGCAGTTACTCGAAACAAATGAACACTGAAGCTTTCTTT.

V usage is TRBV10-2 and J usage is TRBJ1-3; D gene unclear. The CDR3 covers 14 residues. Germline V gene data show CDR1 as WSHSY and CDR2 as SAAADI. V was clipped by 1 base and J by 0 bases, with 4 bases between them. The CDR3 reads CASSEFRSGNTIYF. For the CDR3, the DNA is TGCGCCAGCAGTGAGTTTCGCTCTGGAAACACCATATATTTT.

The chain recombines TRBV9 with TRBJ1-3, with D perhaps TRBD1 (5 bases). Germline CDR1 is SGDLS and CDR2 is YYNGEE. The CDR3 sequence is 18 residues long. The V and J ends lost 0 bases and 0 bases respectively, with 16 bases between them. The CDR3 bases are TGTGCCAGCAGCGTAGACGCAAGGGGAAAGAGCTCTGGAAACACCATATATTTT. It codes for CASSVDARGKSSGNTIYF.

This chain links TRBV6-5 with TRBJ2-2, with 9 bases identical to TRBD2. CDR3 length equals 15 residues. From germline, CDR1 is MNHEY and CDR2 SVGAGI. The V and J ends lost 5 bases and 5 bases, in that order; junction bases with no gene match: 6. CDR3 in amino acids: CASSLSGGGTGELFF. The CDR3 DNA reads TGTGCCAGCAGTCTTAGCGGGGGAGGTACCGGGGAGCTGTTTTTT.

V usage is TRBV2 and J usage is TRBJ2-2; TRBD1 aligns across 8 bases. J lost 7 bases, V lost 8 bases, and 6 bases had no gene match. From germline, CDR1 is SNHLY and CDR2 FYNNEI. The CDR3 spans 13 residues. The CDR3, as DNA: TGTGCCAGCTGGGGACAGGTAGTCGGGGAGCTGTTTTTT. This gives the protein CASWGQVVGELFF.

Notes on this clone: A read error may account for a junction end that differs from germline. In nucleotides, the CDR3 is TGTTCCAGCAGCTTAAGGGGCATGCCTAATGAAAAACTGTTTTTT. Translating gives CSSSLRGMPNEKLFF. The rearrangement uses TRBV7-9 and TRBJ1-4, with TRBD1 as a possible D gene (5 bases). The germline gives CDR1 SEHNR, CDR2 FQNEAQ (reference sequence). The CDR3 is 15 residues long.

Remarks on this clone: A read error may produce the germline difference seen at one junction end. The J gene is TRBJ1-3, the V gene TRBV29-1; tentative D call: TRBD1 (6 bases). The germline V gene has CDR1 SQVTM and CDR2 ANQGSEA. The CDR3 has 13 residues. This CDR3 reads CSVDLGAGNAIYF. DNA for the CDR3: TGCAGCGTTGACTTGGGGGCAGGAAACGCCATATATTTT. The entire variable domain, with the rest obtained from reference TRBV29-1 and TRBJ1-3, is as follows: SAVISQKPSRDICQRGTSLTIQCQVDSQVTMMFWYRQQPGQSLTLIATANQGSEATYESGFVIDKFPISRPNLTFSTLTVSNMSPEDSSIYLCSVDLGAGNAIYFGEGSWLTVV.

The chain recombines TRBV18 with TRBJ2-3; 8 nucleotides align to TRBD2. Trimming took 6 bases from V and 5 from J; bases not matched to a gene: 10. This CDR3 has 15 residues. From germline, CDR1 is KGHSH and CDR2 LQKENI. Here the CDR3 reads CASSSSGGPRDTQYF. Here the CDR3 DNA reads TGTGCCAGCTCCTCGTCGGGGGGGCCGAGAGATACGCAGTATTTT.

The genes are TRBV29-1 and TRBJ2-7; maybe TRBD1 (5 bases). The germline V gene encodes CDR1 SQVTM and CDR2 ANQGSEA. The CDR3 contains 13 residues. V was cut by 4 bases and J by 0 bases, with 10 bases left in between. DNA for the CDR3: TGCAGCGTTGCGCGACAGACCTCCTACGAGCAGTACTTC. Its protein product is CSVARQTSYEQYF.

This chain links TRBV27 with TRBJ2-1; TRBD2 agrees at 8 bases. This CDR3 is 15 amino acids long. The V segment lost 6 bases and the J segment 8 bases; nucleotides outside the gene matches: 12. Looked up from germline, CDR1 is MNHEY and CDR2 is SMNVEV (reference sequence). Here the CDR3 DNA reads TGTGCCAGCAGCTCCGGAGCCCGGGGGGGCTATGAGCAGTTCTTC. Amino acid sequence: CASSSGARGGYEQFF.

The CDR3 loop reads CASSSGTGLSGNTIYF. DNA of the CDR3: TGTGCCAGCTCTTCCGGGACAGGTCTCTCTGGAAACACCATATATTTT. The V and J genes are TRBV18 and TRBJ1-3; 8 nucleotides match TRBD1. V was clipped by 6 bases and J by 0 bases; unmatched bases: 7. There are 16 residues in the CDR3. CDR1 is KGHSH, CDR2 LQKENI, per germline.

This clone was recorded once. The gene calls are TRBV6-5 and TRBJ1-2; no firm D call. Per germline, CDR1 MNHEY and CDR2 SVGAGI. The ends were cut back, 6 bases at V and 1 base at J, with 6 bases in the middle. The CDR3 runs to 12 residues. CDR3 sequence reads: CASSGINYGYTF. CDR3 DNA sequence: TGTGCCAGCAGCGGGATTAACTATGGCTACACCTTC.

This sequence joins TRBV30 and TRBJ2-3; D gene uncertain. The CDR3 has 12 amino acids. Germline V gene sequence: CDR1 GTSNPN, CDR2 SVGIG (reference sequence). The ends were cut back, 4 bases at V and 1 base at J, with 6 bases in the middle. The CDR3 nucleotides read TGTGCCTGGAACGGTGGCACAGATACGCAGTATTTT. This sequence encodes CAWNGGTDTQYF. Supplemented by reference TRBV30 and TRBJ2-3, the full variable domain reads SQTIHQWPATLVQPVGSPLSLECTVEGTSNPNLYWYRQAAGRGLQLLFYSVGIGQISSEVPQNLSASRPQDRQFILSSKKLLLSDSGFYLCAWNGGTDTQYFGPGTRLTVL.

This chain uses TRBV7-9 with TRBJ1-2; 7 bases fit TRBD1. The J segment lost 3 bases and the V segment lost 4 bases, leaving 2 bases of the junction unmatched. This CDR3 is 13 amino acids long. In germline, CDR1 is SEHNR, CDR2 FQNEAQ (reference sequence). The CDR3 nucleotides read TGTGCCAGCAGCTCCGACAGGGACTATGGCTACACCTTC. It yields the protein CASSSDRDYGYTF.

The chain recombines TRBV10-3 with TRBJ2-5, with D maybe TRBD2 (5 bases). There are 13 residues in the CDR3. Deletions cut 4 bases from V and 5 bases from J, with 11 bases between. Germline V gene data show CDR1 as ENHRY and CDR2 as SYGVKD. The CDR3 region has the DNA TGTGCCATCAGTGGAGGGTATAGCGAGACCCAGTACTTC. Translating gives CAISGGYSETQYF.

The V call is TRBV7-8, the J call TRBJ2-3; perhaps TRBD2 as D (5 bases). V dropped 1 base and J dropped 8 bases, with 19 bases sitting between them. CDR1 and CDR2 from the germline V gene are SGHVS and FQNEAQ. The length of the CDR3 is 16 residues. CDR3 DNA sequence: TGTGCCAGCAGCTTAGACGGCCTACCCTCGAGCGGTACGCAGTATTTT. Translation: CASSLDGLPSSGTQYF.

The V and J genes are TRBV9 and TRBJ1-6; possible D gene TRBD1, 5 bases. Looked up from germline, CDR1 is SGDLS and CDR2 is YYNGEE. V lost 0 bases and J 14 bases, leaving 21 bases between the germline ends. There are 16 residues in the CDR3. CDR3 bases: TGTGCCAGCAGCGTAGGGCCCAGGGTTAGCCCTTCGACCCTCCACTTT. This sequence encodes CASSVGPRVSPSTLHF. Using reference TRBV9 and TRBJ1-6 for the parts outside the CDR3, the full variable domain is DSGVTQTPKHLITATGQRVTLRCSPRSGDLSVYWYQQSLDQGLQFLIQYYNGEERAKGNILERFSAQQFPDLHSELNLSSLELGDSALYFCASSVGPRVSPSTLHFGNGTRLTVT.

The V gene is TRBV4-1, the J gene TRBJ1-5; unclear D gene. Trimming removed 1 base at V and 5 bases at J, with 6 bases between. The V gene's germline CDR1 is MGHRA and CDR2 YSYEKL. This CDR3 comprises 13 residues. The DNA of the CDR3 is TGCGCCAGCAGCCAAGTAGCGGATCAGCCCCAGCATTTT. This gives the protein CASSQVADQPQHF.